What follows are 12 T cell receptor beta chains derived from one specimen sequenced in a study of regulatory T cells in long-lasting Graves disease (dated by TCRdb to the early 2020s). Libraries were constructed by multiplex PCR. The sequencing machine was an Illumina HiSeq 4000. CDR3 regions were amplified by Arm-PCR with iRepertoire HTBI primers to construct TCR beta libraries. The public reads were reanalyzed by TCRdb: fastp trimming at Q25, MiXCR alignment, in-frame beta chains only. Rows are unified per CDR3 protein, each entry keeping the most common DNA and genes. The sample records about 620,000 distinct CDR3 sequences, 15% to 20% of which are singletons. Roughly 18% of the sample comes from the top ten. Sample time point, as interpreted from the label and publication: newly diagnosed GD, antithyroid drugs for less than 3 months. For both TCR sequencing and RNA sequencing, RNA was extracted from PBMCs using TRIzol.

These same data were also listed under a study on T cells in Graves' hyperthyroidism and ophthalmopathy.

This material consisted of peripheral blood mononuclear cells (PBMCs), taken at new diagnosis, from a patient treated with antithyroid drugs. The receptors stem from a woman between 25 and 40 years old with Graves disease. Donor details come from another sample of the same person, matched by shared clones.

This clonotype occurred many times. This chain joins TRBV7-9 and TRBJ1-4, with 10 bases fitting TRBD1. Trimming took 10 bases from V and 11 from J; bases not matched to a gene: 10. The CDR3 is 13 amino acids. Germline loops: CDR1 SEHNR, CDR2 FQNEAQ (reference sequence). The CDR3 nucleotides read TGTGCCACCACTAGAGGACAGGGGGAGAAACTGTTTTTT. Encoded protein: CATTRGQGEKLFF.

The sample holds many counts of this clonotype. The chain recombines TRBV20-1 with TRBJ2-5; no reliable D call. This CDR3 comprises 11 residues. Germline V gene lookup returns CDR1 DFQATT and CDR2 SNEGSKA (reference sequence). Trimming left V 4 bases short and J 9 bases short, with 12 bases between. The CDR3 DNA reads as TGCAGTGCTACTACCATGGAGCCCCAGTACTTC. This gives the protein CSATTMEPQYF.

This clonotype has a handful of counts. Since a much larger clone is just one base distant, this may be a read error. The chain combines TRBV2 with TRBJ1-2, with no clear D. The V end was cut by 8 bases, the J end by 4 bases, with 23 bases between. This CDR3 is built from 16 residues. The germline V gene has CDR1 SNHLY and CDR2 FYNNEI. The CDR3 nucleotides are TGTGCCAGCCCCCAAGGTGGCGGGGATAACAGCTATGGCTACACCTTC. Encoded protein: CASPQGGGDNSYGYTF.

This clonotype occurred many times. The chain recombines TRBV12-3 or TRBV12-4 with TRBJ2-3; weak D call: TRBD2 (5 bases). CDR3 length: 15 residues. V lost 7 bases and J 3 bases, leaving 17 bases between the germline ends. As DNA, the CDR3 is TGTGCCAGCACCCTTGCGGGCCGAATGACAGATACGCAGTATTTT. Its translation is CASTLAGRMTDTQYF.

CDR3 region: CASKTGGEQYF. The CDR3 bases are TGTGCCAGTAAGACAGGGGGCGAGCAGTACTTC. V and J are TRBV28 and TRBJ2-7, with 9 bases fitting TRBD1. Germline assignment: CDR1 MDHEN and CDR2 SYDVKM. This CDR3 has 11 amino acids. V dropped 9 bases and J dropped 6; count of bases not matched to a gene: 3.

This clonotype was seen ten or more times. The J gene is TRBJ2-5, the V gene TRBV28; 12 bases match TRBD2. CDR1 is MDHEN, CDR2 SYDVKM, per germline. The ends lost 6 bases at V and 9 bases at J; junction bases unmatched: 11. CDR3 length: 15 residues. The CDR3 region is CASRPLAGGSVPQYF. CDR3 in DNA: TGTGCCAGCAGGCCCCTAGCGGGAGGGTCAGTGCCCCAGTACTTC.

This clonotype has only a few counts. The CDR3 reads CASSSSGGSNSPLHF. The CDR3 DNA is TGTGCCAGCAGTTCCTCAGGAGGGAGCAATTCACCCCTCCACTTT. This chain uses TRBV27 with TRBJ1-6, with D uncertain. Germline CDR1 MNHEY, CDR2 SMNVEV (reference sequence). V lost 4 bases and J 7 bases, leaving 14 bases between the germline ends. The CDR3 runs to 15 residues.

The chain joins TRBV9 to TRBJ2-7; 8 nucleotides line up with TRBD2. With 1 base clipped from V and 3 bases from J, the junction kept 12 bases outside the gene matches. Germline lookup yields CDR1 SGDLS and CDR2 YYNGEE. The CDR3 is made up of 17 amino acids. CDR3 DNA sequence: TGTGCCAGCAGCGTACTCGTAGGGCGGGAGGACGACTACGAGCAGTACTTC. It yields the protein CASSVLVGREDDYEQYF.

This clonotype was detected many times. The chain uses TRBV18 and TRBJ2-5, with D possibly TRBD1 on 5 matching bases. Germline CDR1 reads KGHSH; CDR2 reads LQKENI. The CDR3 is made up of 15 amino acids. The V gene lost 6 bases and the J gene lost 5 bases, with 19 bases spanning the gap. The CDR3 protein is CASSPMGLKQETQYF. DNA for the CDR3: TGTGCCAGCTCCCCTATGGGGCTAAAACAGGAGACCCAGTACTTC.

CDR3 in DNA: TGTGCCAGCAGTTCCGGGACAGCGAAGAACACTGAAGCTTTCTTT. Translation gives CASSSGTAKNTEAFF. The chain combines TRBV6-2 or TRBV6-3 with TRBJ1-1; TRBD1 agrees at 7 bases. CDR1 and CDR2 (germline): MNHEY, SVGEGT. Unmatched junction bases numbered 6, after V lost 4 bases and J lost 1 base. The CDR3 is 15 residues long.

Only a few counts were recorded for this clonotype. The gene calls are TRBV28 and TRBJ2-2; 7 nucleotides align to TRBD2. This CDR3 has 13 residues. The germline gives CDR1 MDHEN, CDR2 SYDVKM. The CDR3 DNA is TGTGCTAGCGCATGGGGGGGAACCGGGGAGCTGTTTTTT. As protein: CASAWGGTGELFF.

Turning to this clonotype: A much larger clone lies one base from this, so it may be a read error. This sequence joins TRBV12-3 or TRBV12-4 and TRBJ2-1; 9 nucleotides line up with TRBD2. V was clipped by 7 bases and J by 9 bases; unmatched bases: 13. The CDR3 is 15 residues long. The DNA for the CDR3 is TGTGCCAGCACCGATAGCGGGAGAGTTATGAGTGAGCAGTTCTTC. Amino acid sequence: CASTDSGRVMSEQFF.